This is a list of T cell receptor beta chains from one sample in a study of shared T cell receptors in the human thymus. Assay used: immunoSEQ multiplex PCR; TCRdb lists only in-frame clones, some missing. The sample lists hundreds of thousands of clones, roughly 85% occurring once. The same specimen was also included in a second study, on human thymus T cells.

The source material was thymocytes. The origin of the receptors is a girl in the first two years of life with a congenital heart defect. Each CDR3 is given with its conserved first and last residue. A D gene is named only where the DNA matches it firmly. A clone size is listed for some rows: how often the clone was seen (once, few, many), or a class if it is expanded.

d_gene,v_gene,j_gene,abundance,CDR3nt,CDR3aa
TRBD1,TRBV2,TRBJ1-2,NA,TGTGCCAGCAGGGTACGCTCCACCCCGACTCCAGGGGGTATGTATGGCTACACCTTC,CASRVRSTPTPGGMYGYTF
TRBD1,TRBV29-1,TRBJ1-1,once,TGCAGCGTTGGACAGGGTCGTTTCACTGAAGCTTTCTTT,CSVGQGRFTEAFF
TRBD1,TRBV6-1,TRBJ1-1,NA,TGCGCCAGCAGTGAAGCGGCGTCCCGGGACAGGGAGGGAAGCACTGAAGCTTTCTTT,CASSEAASRDREGSTEAFF
NA,TRBV5-6,TRBJ1-6,NA,TGTGCCAGCAGCTTGGCCCCTAGGCTTCTCAATTCACCCCTCCACTTT,CASSLAPRLLNSPLHF
TRBD1,TRBV6-1,TRBJ1-1,NA,TGTGCCAGCAGTGAGCCCCCGGGACAGGGGAATTGGTCCACTGAAGCTTTCTTT,CASSEPPGQGNWSTEAFF
NA,TRBV30,TRBJ1-1,NA,TGTGCCTGGAGTGTTTTACCCGGGGAAGCTTTCTTT,CAWSVLPGEAFF
TRBD1,TRBV6-5,TRBJ1-2,NA,TGTGCCAGCAGTTACTACCCGTGGACAGGGGTTTTAGGCTACACCTTC,CASSYYPWTGVLGYTF
TRBD1,TRBV28,TRBJ1-4,NA,TGTGCCAGCAGCCCGAGGGACAGTACTGAAAAACTGTTTTTT,CASSPRDSTEKLFF
TRBD1,TRBV6-1,TRBJ1-6,NA,TGTGCCAGCAGTGAAGCTCCGGGACAGGGTAATTCACCCCTCCACTTT,CASSEAPGQGNSPLHF
TRBD1,TRBV7-4,TRBJ2-4,NA,TGTGCCAGCAGCTCCGCGACGGGACAGGGGGCCGTTGCCAAAAACATTCAGTACTTC,CASSSATGQGAVAKNIQYF
NA,TRBV4-1,TRBJ2-2,NA,TGCGCCAGCAGCCACCGTTTTATTCAGGCGAACACCGGGGAGCTGTTTTTT,CASSHRFIQANTGELFF
TRBD1,TRBV13,TRBJ1-6,NA,TGTGCCAGCAGCTTAGGACAGGGGGGCTCCTATAATTCACCCCTCCACTTT,CASSLGQGGSYNSPLHF
NA,TRBV6-4,TRBJ2-6,once,TGTGCCACCCGTAACCGACCTGACCGCTCTGGGGCCAATGTCCTGACTTTC,CATRNRPDRSGANVLTF
NA,TRBV5-1,TRBJ1-2,NA,TGCGCCAGCAGTCAAGGGGAGGTTGGCTACACCTTC,CASSQGEVGYTF
TRBD1,TRBV4-1,TRBJ1-3,once,TGCGCCAGCAGGACAGGGAGAAATGGAAACACCATATATTTT,CASRTGRNGNTIYF
NA,TRBV6-1,TRBJ1-2,NA,TGTGCCAGCAGTCGAAAGTGGGAGGGCTACACCTTC,CASSRKWEGYTF
TRBD1,TRBV2,TRBJ1-3,NA,TGTGCCAGCAAACCCCAGGGGGTTTTGTTCGGAAACACCATATATTTT,CASKPQGVLFGNTIYF
TRBD2,TRBV9,TRBJ2-3,NA,TGTGCCAGCAGCGTGACTAGCGGGGGGACAGATACGCAGTATTTT,CASSVTSGGTDTQYF
NA,TRBV11-2,TRBJ2-7,NA,TGTGCCAGCAGCTTAGATCGGCACAGGCCCTACGAGCAGTACTTC,CASSLDRHRPYEQYF
TRBD2,TRBV27,TRBJ2-1,NA,TGTGCCAGCAGTCCCCCCGGACTAGCGGGGGCTTACAATGAGCAGTTCTTC,CASSPPGLAGAYNEQFF
TRBD2,TRBV5-1,TRBJ2-5,NA,TGCGCCAGCAGCAGAAGACTAGCGGCCCAAGAGACCCAGTACTTC,CASSRRLAAQETQYF
NA,TRBV5-5,TRBJ2-5,NA,TGTGCCAGCAGCATAAGGGGTGGAGAGACCCAGTACTTC,CASSIRGGETQYF
TRBD1,TRBV2,TRBJ1-5,once,TGTGCCAGCAGCCCCAGACAGGGTTATCAGCCCCAGCATTTT,CASSPRQGYQPQHF
TRBD1,TRBV10-1,TRBJ2-5,NA,TGCGCCAGCAGCGAGGACAGGGCGGGTCTAGAGACCCAGTACTTC,CASSEDRAGLETQYF
NA,TRBV20-1,TRBJ1-4,NA,TGCAGTGCTAGGGGCGAAAAACTGTTTTTT,CSARGEKLFF
NA,TRBV7-8,TRBJ1-4,NA,TGTGCCAGCAGCTTAGGACAGTCCTATGAAAAACTGTTTTTT,CASSLGQSYEKLFF
TRBD2,TRBV7-9,TRBJ2-3,NA,TGTGCCAGCCAGAAATCTAGCGGGGGGCCTGACCTAGAAACGCAGTATTTT,CASQKSSGGPDLETQYF
TRBD1,TRBV14,TRBJ1-1,NA,TGTGCCAGCAGCCAAGAAAGGGACAGCTCCTACACTGAAGCTTTCTTT,CASSQERDSSYTEAFF
TRBD1,TRBV28,TRBJ2-7,NA,TGTGCCAGCAGTCAGGGACAGAGGGATGAGCAGTACTTC,CASSQGQRDEQYF
TRBD2,TRBV11-2,TRBJ2-5,NA,TGTGCCAGCTCGGCCCAGACCGGGACTACTACCGGGACCCAGTACTTC,CASSAQTGTTTGTQYF
TRBD1,TRBV5-4,TRBJ2-7,NA,TGTGCCAGCAGTCTCATGGGCGGGGACAGGGGGAATTACGAGCAGTACTTC,CASSLMGGDRGNYEQYF
NA,TRBV6-6,TRBJ2-4,once,TGTGCCAGCAGCCTACCTGGAGCCAAAAACATTCAGTACTTC,CASSLPGAKNIQYF
NA,TRBV4-1,TRBJ1-5,NA,TGCGCCAGCAGCCAAGATGGTACGCAGGGCCCCAATCAGCCCCAGCATTTT,CASSQDGTQGPNQPQHF
NA,TRBV6-5,TRBJ1-1,NA,TGTGCCAGCAGGCAACCCTACAGGGTTCATAGCGAAGCTTTCTTT,CASRQPYRVHSEAFF
TRBD1,TRBV23-1,TRBJ2-7,once,TGCGCCAGCAGTCAATCGCGGGGGACAGGGTACCCTTACGAGCAGTACTTC,CASSQSRGTGYPYEQYF
TRBD1,TRBV5-1,TRBJ2-1,NA,TGCGCCAGCAGCCGGAGACAGGGCTCCTACAATGAGCAGTTCTTC,CASSRRQGSYNEQFF
TRBD1,TRBV9,TRBJ2-1,NA,TGTGCCAGCAGCGTAGCTCGGACAGGGCCTTACAATGAGCAGTTCTTC,CASSVARTGPYNEQFF
NA,TRBV19,TRBJ1-1,NA,TGTGCCAGTAGTATTCAGGGTTTTAGGAACACTGAAGCTTTCTTT,CASSIQGFRNTEAFF
NA,TRBV9,TRBJ1-5,NA,TGTGCCAGCAGCGCAAACGGGGGCAATCAGCCCCAGCATTTT,CASSANGGNQPQHF
TRBD1,TRBV19,TRBJ2-1,few,TGTGCCAGTATGCTAACAGGGGTTGATGAGCAGTTCTTC,CASMLTGVDEQFF